This T cell receptor beta chain was captured by sequencing in a study of CD8+CD57+ T cells in acquired aplastic anemia. Overall study: Sorted CD4+ and CD8+ cell DNA averaged roughly 3.2 ug.

Profiling of TCR beta VDJ combinations and CDR3 sequences used genomic DNA as template. TCRdb fed the reads into MiXCR, producing one record per CDR3 protein. The sample holds about 420,000 distinct CDR3 sequences, 65% to 75% seen once. The sequenced sample consisted of sorted CD4+, CD8+, or CD8+CD57+ T cells (not recorded which) from PBMCs. The sequence was collected from a human donor in good health, serving as a control.

The CDR3 bases are TGCAGTGCTACTAAGCCTCACTTGACTGAAGCTTTCTTT. It specifies CSATKPHLTEAFF. The V call is TRBV20-1, the J call TRBJ1-1; D remains unclear. The CDR3 has 13 amino acids. Trimming pared 4 bases from V and 5 bases from J, leaving 14 bases between. Per the germline V gene, CDR1 is DFQATT and CDR2 is SNEGSKA (reference sequence).